These 17 T cell receptor beta chains were sequenced from one sample in a study of Ad26.COV2.S vaccination and SARS-CoV-2 variants. Data came from immunoSEQ multiplex PCR; TCRdb stores just in-frame clones and leaves some out. Counted here are under 250,000 clones, around 88% occurring once; the ten biggest clones make up less than 3%. Indicated treatment: 15 to 20 received Ad26.COV2.S at low or high dose, single or two shots; five or six received placebo; per-sample allocation not given. On day 63 after the first injection, vaccine and placebo recipients gave samples. The specimen was peripheral blood, collected in a trial of Ad26.COV2.S vaccine versus placebo. The receptor set was obtained from a person between 18 and 59 years old who received the Ad26.COV2.S COVID-19 vaccine or a placebo.

Concerning this clone itself: A read error may produce the germline difference seen at one junction end. The gene calls are TRBV5-4 and TRBJ2-7; 7 nucleotides align to TRBD1. The CDR3 is 13 amino acids. CDR1 and CDR2 from the germline V gene are SGHNT and YYREEE (reference sequence). The CDR3 DNA reads as TGTGCCAGCAGCTTGGGGCTAAGACAGGGACACTCCTTC. Encoded protein: CASSLGLRQGHSF.

This sequence joins TRBV7-2 and TRBJ2-1; the D gene is possibly TRBD1 (6 bases). There are 14 residues in the CDR3. Germline V gene sequence: CDR1 SGHTA, CDR2 FQGNSA. Trimming cost V 1 base and J 9 bases, with 13 bases left between them. The CDR3 sequence: CASSLDRVYGEQFF. CDR3 coding DNA: TGTGCCAGCAGCTTAGACAGGGTTTACGGTGAGCAGTTCTTC.

This clone was found once. The chain is built from TRBV25-1 and TRBJ2-5, with 8 bases matching TRBD2. CDR3 size: 13 residues. Germline CDR1 reads MGHDK; CDR2 reads SYGVNS. Germline trimming cut 5 bases from V and 5 bases from J; bases unmatched to any gene: 4. CDR3 sequence (DNA): TGTGCCAGCAGTTTCCGGGGGGGGGAGACCCAGTACTTC. Protein: CASSFRGGETQYF.

The V and J genes are TRBV12-3 or TRBV12-4 and TRBJ2-1; D gene unclear. V was cut by 2 bases and J by 5 bases, with 4 bases left in between. The CDR3 is 12 residues long. The DNA for the CDR3 is TGTGCCAGCAGTTTAACGAACAATGAGCAGTTCTTC. Translating gives CASSLTNNEQFF.

J is TRBJ1-1 and V is TRBV15; TRBD1 is a possible D gene (6 bases). Germline V gene sequence: CDR1 LNHNV, CDR2 YYDKDF (reference sequence). This CDR3 region has 14 residues. V was trimmed by 0 bases and J by 5 bases, leaving 10 bases between them. The CDR3 nucleotides read TGTGCCACCAGCAGAGAACCAGGGGTAACTGAAGCTTTCTTT. This translates into CATSREPGVTEAFF.

This clone showed up just once. The V call is TRBV9, the J call TRBJ2-3; 10 bases are shared with TRBD2. Germline-derived CDR1 and CDR2 are SGDLS and YYNGEE. The CDR3 totals 15 residues. V lost 4 bases, J lost 3 bases, and 5 bases stayed unmatched. The CDR3: CASSSSSGGTDTQYF. CDR3 bases: TGTGCCAGCAGCAGCTCTAGCGGGGGAACAGATACGCAGTATTTT.

This clone appeared a single time. The J gene is TRBJ1-5, the V gene TRBV3-1 (or the pseudogene TRBV3-2); no reliable D call. This CDR3 contains 15 residues. Germline CDR1 and CDR2: LGHDT and YNNKEL (reference sequence). The germline V and J ends were trimmed by 1 base and 3 bases, with 10 bases remaining between them. CDR3 residues: CASSQGSGSNQPQHF. DNA of the CDR3: TGTGCCAGCAGCCAAGGGTCCGGGTCCAATCAGCCCCAGCATTTT.

The chain recombines TRBV2 with TRBJ2-7; no firm D call. This CDR3 is 12 amino acids long. Trimming stripped 4 bases from V and 6 bases from J, with 10 bases between. The germline gives CDR1 SNHLY, CDR2 FYNNEI. Here the CDR3 DNA reads TGTGCCAGCAGTGCTTTGGGGTCCGAGCAGTACGTC. Its translation: CASSALGSEQYV.

The rearrangement links TRBV4-1 to TRBJ2-3; no clear D gene. Germline CDR1 MGHRA, CDR2 YSYEKL. There are 14 residues in the CDR3. V lost 0 bases, J lost 0 bases, and 4 bases lay in between. The CDR3 loop is CASSQDGSTDTQYF. CDR3 nucleotide sequence: TGCGCCAGCAGCCAAGACGGGAGCACAGATACGCAGTATTTT.

The V call is TRBV6-1, the J call TRBJ2-7; D not resolved. This CDR3 is 15 amino acids long. Trimming pared 3 bases from V and 2 bases from J, leaving 14 bases between. Germline CDR1 and CDR2: MNHNS and SASEGT. The CDR3: CASSERGPAPYEQYV. The CDR3 DNA reads TGTGCCAGCAGTGAGCGTGGGCCGGCACCCTACGAGCAGTACGTC.

The chain is built from TRBV11-2 and TRBJ2-7; a weak D match, TRBD1 (5 bases). The germline V gene encodes CDR1 SGHAT and CDR2 FQNNGV. The CDR3 sequence is 13 residues long. V was shortened by 4 bases and J by 0 bases, with 7 bases between the two germline ends. CDR3 in amino acids: CASSSDNSYEQYF. CDR3 nucleotide sequence: TGTGCCAGCAGCTCGGACAACTCCTACGAGCAGTACTTC.

This clone was counted a single time. The V call is TRBV18, the J call TRBJ1-1; D not certain. The CDR3 consists of 18 residues. Trimming stripped 3 bases from V and 4 bases from J, with 24 bases between. The germline CDR1 and CDR2 sequences are KGHSH and LQKENI. The CDR3 DNA sequence: TGTGCCAGCTCACCCTACACCCCCGTTTCCGGCAACCCCACTGAAGCTTTCTTT. It is translated as CASSPYTPVSGNPTEAFF.

This chain joins TRBV30 and TRBJ2-7; a possible D gene is TRBD1 (7 bases). The germline V gene has CDR1 GTSNPN and CDR2 SVGIG (reference sequence). V lost 2 bases and J lost 1, with 12 bases in between. This CDR3 has 14 residues. The CDR3 DNA sequence: TGTGCCTGGAGTCGGGCAGGGGGGTCCTACGAGCAGTACTTC. Translated, it gives CAWSRAGGSYEQYF.

This rearrangement joins TRBV12-5 to TRBJ1-2, with D tentatively TRBD1 (6 bases). The CDR3 runs to 16 residues. Germline loops: CDR1 LGHNT, CDR2 FRNRAP. V was shortened by 0 bases and J by 4 bases, with 15 bases between the two germline ends. CDR3 residues: CASGLVVSGAGYGYTF. CDR3 DNA sequence: TGTGCTAGTGGTTTGGTAGTGTCAGGGGCTGGCTATGGCTACACCTTC.

Here the CDR3 DNA reads TGTGCCAGCAGCCAAAATAACGGAGGATCACCCCTCCACTTT. Protein: CASSQNNGGSPLHF. The chain joins TRBV3-1 (or the pseudogene TRBV3-2) to TRBJ1-6, with D hard to call. This CDR3 region has 14 residues. Trimming took 2 bases from V and 10 from J, leaving 12 bases between them. Germline loops: CDR1 LGHDT, CDR2 YNNKEL (reference sequence).

This clone has more than one count but fewer than ten. The chain employs TRBV7-2 and TRBJ2-7; no clear D. The CDR3 sequence is 15 residues long. With 1 base removed from V and 6 bases from J, the gap between germline ends came to 16 bases. Germline V gene data show CDR1 as SGHTA and CDR2 as FQGNSA. CDR3 bases: TGTGCCAGCAGCTTAGGTATTTCAGAATTCACCGAGCAGTACTTC. It codes for CASSLGISEFTEQYF.

This clone was seen a few times. V gene TRBV9 combines with J gene TRBJ1-3, with D unresolved. Germline CDR1 SGDLS, CDR2 YYNGEE. Trimming took off 1 base at V and 3 bases at J, with 11 bases between the two ends. The CDR3 has 15 residues. CDR3 sequence (DNA): TGTGCCAGCAGCGTAACTGGGGATGGTGGAAACACCATATATTTT. Translation gives CASSVTGDGGNTIYF.